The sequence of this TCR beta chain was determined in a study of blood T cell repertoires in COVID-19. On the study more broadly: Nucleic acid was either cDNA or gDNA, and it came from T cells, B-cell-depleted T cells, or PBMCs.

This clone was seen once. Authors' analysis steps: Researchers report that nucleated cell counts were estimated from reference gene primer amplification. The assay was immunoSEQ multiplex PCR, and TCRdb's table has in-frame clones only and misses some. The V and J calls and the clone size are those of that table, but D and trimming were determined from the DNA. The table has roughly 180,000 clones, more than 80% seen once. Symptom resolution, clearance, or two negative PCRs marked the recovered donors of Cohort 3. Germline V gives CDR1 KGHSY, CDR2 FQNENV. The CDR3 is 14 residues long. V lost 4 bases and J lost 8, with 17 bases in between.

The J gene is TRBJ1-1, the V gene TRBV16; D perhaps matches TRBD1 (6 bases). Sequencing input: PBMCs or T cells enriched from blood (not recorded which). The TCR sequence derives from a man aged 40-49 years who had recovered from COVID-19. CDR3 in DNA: TGTGCCAGCAGCCTAATTTCAACCGGGACAGAAGCTTTCTTT. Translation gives CASSLISTGTEAFF. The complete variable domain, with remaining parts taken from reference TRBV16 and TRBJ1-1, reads GEEVAQTPKHLVRGEGQKAKLYCAPIKGHSYVFWYQQVLKNEFKFLISFQNENVFDETGMPKERFSAKCLPNSPCSLEIQATKLEDSAVYFCASSLISTGTEAFFGQGTRLTVV.